This section outlines one T cell receptor beta chain sequence together with its context. Its antigen remains unidentified. The data were obtained in a study of coeliac disease. On the study more broadly: Coeliac patients had active, refractory type I, or gluten-free-diet-controlled disease. General study results and limits: Of coeliac lamina propria samples, about 55% of the 18 held published gliadin-specific TRB sequences, versus 1 of 6 controls. Largely private TRB repertoires meant most sequences were sample-unique.

The repertoire was sequenced with immunoSEQ multiplex PCR; TCRdb's copy has only in-frame clones and lacks some. Altogether 6,500 to 8,000 clones are present, roughly 66% being singletons, with the ten largest covering about 6.7%. The receptor's source is a man in his fifties or sixties with active celiac disease. The sample was lamina propria lymphocytes from the gut.

CDR3 in amino acids: CASSLTGRNEQFF. CDR3 coding DNA: TGTGCCAGCAGCTTAACTGGGCGAAATGAGCAGTTCTTC. This chain connects TRBV7-3 to TRBJ2-1; D unresolved. Germline V gives CDR1 SGHTA, CDR2 FQGTGA. The CDR3 has 13 residues. The V gene lost 0 bases and the J gene lost 7 bases, with 7 bases spanning the gap.